This TCR beta chain was retrieved from a study of blood T cell repertoires in COVID-19 (dated by TCRdb to 2018 to 2021). With respect to the entire study: Samples covering the acute and convalescent phases of COVID-19 were provided by collaborators in the United States, Italy and Spain. The material from the prospective study consisted of cDNA or gDNA derived from T cells, B-cell-depleted T cells, or PBMCs. Deeply sampled blood TCRbeta repertoires from subjects exposed to, actively infected with, or recovered from COVID-19 were included in the dataset. A freely available public database, intended as a resource for researchers studying the immune response to SARS-CoV-2, is where the repertoires were released. The samples were drawn from two sources: the first 160 participants of the ongoing ImmuneRACE study, and 950 to 1,500 subjects contributed by 6 global collaborators. Sample metadata almost always included a de-identified subject ID, COVID-19 status, age in years and sex. Where available, HLA class I and class II types were obtained from metadata supplied by the sample provider rather than from assay-based typing. What the study reported, not specific to this receptor: How much clinical and demographic metadata was included differed by source and by participant, and the metadata was provided uncurated.

At one collaborating source in Seattle, patients were enrolled during active infection and were followed longitudinally through the course of disease. Collaborating institutions collected whole blood in K2EDTA tubes following their own protocols. For TCRbeta analysis, collaborators shipped samples as frozen whole blood, isolated PBMCs, or DNA extracted from either of those sample types. TCRbeta CDR3 regions were amplified from genomic DNA by means of the immunoSEQ Assay, a bias-controlled multiplex PCR. Under the source paper's analysis protocol: The number of nucleated cells in each sample was estimated from the amplification of reference gene primers within the assay. To quantify the absolute abundance of each unique TCRbeta CDR3 rearrangement, sequence reads were collapsed and filtered. For each sample, productive Simpson clonality was calculated by taking the square root of Simpson's diversity index across productive rearrangements. The immuneACCESS repertoire file appears here via TCRdb, limited to in-frame rearrangements. These files lack a portion of the clones; in checked studies, under half of the deficit traces to unresolved V genes, and the cause of the others is not known. The DNA gave D and trimming, while V, J and clone size come from that table. The sample table holds roughly 150,000 clones, of which 85% were seen once. The ten top clones hold approximately 8% of the sample.

This clone came up a few times. Its antigen specificity is not known. No clone much larger than this one lies a single base away; base qualities are absent. The cysteine opens and the phenylalanine closes a CDR3 of 15 amino acids. Kept here is only the CDR3 DNA, which spans 45 bases and is read in frame from base 1. V is shortened by 4 bases, J by 4 bases, and the region joining them spans 17 bases. Taken from the germline V gene, the CDR1 and CDR2 loops are SGHRS and YFSETQ. The chain is made from TRBV5-1 and TRBJ1-2; confidence is insufficient to name the D gene. The TCR was taken from an elderly woman with COVID-19, enrolled during active disease. The sample comprised peripheral blood. The CDR3 reads CASSMTVPLGYGYTF. The DNA sequence follows: TGCGCCAGCAGCATGACCGTCCCCCTAGGCTATGGCTACACCTTC.